The present TCR beta chain was sequenced within a study of high-grade serous ovarian cancer treatment subgroups (dated by TCRdb to the early 2020s). Context from the whole study: On average, sequencing produced about 14,000 reads and approximately 7,500 unique TCR beta rearrangements for each sample. The study examined TCR beta repertoires in high-grade serous ovarian cancer patients who were grouped under a laparoscopic triage algorithm by complete gross resection or by neoadjuvant chemotherapy response. One primary tumor sample and two metastatic tumor samples were contributed by each patient, so that 90 samples were obtained in total. The 30-patient cohort included approximately 10 patients with no residual disease after primary surgery (R0), approximately 10 excellent NACT responders, and approximately 10 poor NACT responders. Overall study outcomes, separate from this receptor: Bulk tumor TCR sequencing lacked spatial information, limiting insight into HGSC tumor complexity and diversity. TCR clonal relatedness was found to be positively correlated with neoantigen level and, by trend, with copy number variation and mutation load derived from whole-genome sequencing. Repertoire similarity between tumors of the same patient ranged 0.11 to 0.79, whereas almost no similarity was seen between different patients. TCR repertoire analyses focused on CDR3; CDR1 and CDR2 were not analyzed.

The table lists this clone with a count of one. Its antigen is currently not known. One junction end disagrees with the germline gene, perhaps due to a read error. Other DNA sequences in the same sample also yield this CDR3. The germline V gene (reference sequence) gives CDR1 as MNHEY and CDR2 as SMNVEV. From its cysteine to its phenylalanine, the CDR3 spans 15 amino acids. Only the CDR3 portion is preserved as DNA: 45 bases, with reading frame beginning at the first base. The tumor samples were collected prior to definitive surgery or chemotherapy. Genomic DNA extraction was performed by the MD Anderson Biospecimen Extraction Resource, and TCR sequencing was carried out by the MD Anderson Cancer Genomics Laboratory. The 80 to 95 tumor samples were subjected to high-throughput TCR profiling using ImmunoSEQ. The authors processed their data as follows. The repertoire diversity metrics included richness (unique productive sequences), clonality, evenness and relatedness, and the Bhattacharyya coefficient was used to measure similarity between samples. A sensitivity analysis excluded TCRs with fewer than two reads and gave consistent conclusions. TCRdb re-hosts the immuneACCESS table, in-frame sequences only. Its copies lack some clones; in the studies checked, an unresolved V gene accounts for under half of them, and the cause for the rest is not known. V and J calls and clone size are copied from that table; D and trimming were computed from the DNA. The sample profile shows some 5,000 clones; 75% to 80% of them were found once. Jointly, the top ten make up about a tenth of the sample.

Input material: tumor tissue. The chain is encoded by TRBV27 joined to TRBJ1-6; matching of 5 bases hints at TRBD1 as the D gene. The source is a human donor with high-grade serous ovarian cancer. The base sequence is TGTGCCAGCAGTCTATCGAGTAGGGGCCTTTCACCCCTCCACTTT. It translates to CASSLSSRGLSPLHF.